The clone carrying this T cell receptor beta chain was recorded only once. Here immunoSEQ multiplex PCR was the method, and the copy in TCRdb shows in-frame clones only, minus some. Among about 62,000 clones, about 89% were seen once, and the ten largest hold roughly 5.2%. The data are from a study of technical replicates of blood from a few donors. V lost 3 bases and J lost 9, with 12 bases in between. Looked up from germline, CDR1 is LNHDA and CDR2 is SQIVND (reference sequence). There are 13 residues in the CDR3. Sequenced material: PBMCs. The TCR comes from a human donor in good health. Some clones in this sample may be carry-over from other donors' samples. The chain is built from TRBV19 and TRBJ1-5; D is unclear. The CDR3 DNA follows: TGTGCCAGTAGTATCGGGCGGGCCGGGCCCCAGCATTTT. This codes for CASSIGRAGPQHF.